These T cell receptor beta chains were read from a single sample in a study of T-cell memory formation after mild COVID-19. MiXCR was run by TCRdb on the 5' RACE reads, yielding one entry per CDR3 protein. Here the sample spans approximately 560,000 distinct CDR3 sequences, around a sixth being singletons. Sequencing was performed on PBMCs or a T cell subset sorted from them (not recorded which). The receptors derive from an adult woman who had mild COVID-19 (a few samples of this study predate the infection). Cell type and time point are not known. Each CDR3 is given with its conserved first and last residue. D genes are given only for firm matches. Only part of the rows carry a size: once, few, many, or a class if the clone is expanded.

V: TRBV6-5; D: TRBD1; size: .; J: TRBJ1-2; DNA: TGTGCCAGCAGTAGCACAGGGGGCCGTGGGTATGGCTACACCTTC; CDR3: CASSSTGGRGYGYTF
V: TRBV20-1; D: TRBD1; size: .; J: TRBJ1-6; DNA: TGCAGTGCTAGGATTCGCCGACAGGGACTTTTGTCTTCACCCCTCCACTTT; CDR3: CSARIRRQGLLSSPLHF
V: TRBV4-2; D: .; size: many; J: TRBJ2-5; DNA: TGTGCCAGCAGCCAAGCGGCAGGTAGTTCGGAGACCCAGTACTTC; CDR3: CASSQAAGSSETQYF
V: TRBV11-3; D: .; size: .; J: TRBJ2-2; DNA: TGTGCCAGCAGCCCCGGGACATTAAACACCGGGGAGCTGTTTTTT; CDR3: CASSPGTLNTGELFF
V: TRBV7-2; D: .; size: many; J: TRBJ2-3; DNA: TGTGCCAGCAGCTTAGACTACCTAAGCACAGATACGCAGTATTTT; CDR3: CASSLDYLSTDTQYF
V: TRBV27; D: TRBD1; size: .; J: TRBJ2-1; DNA: TGTGCCAGCAGCCCAGGGATAGGACAGGAGAGTACTGGGGAGCAGTTCTTC; CDR3: CASSPGIGQESTGEQFF
V: TRBV15; D: .; size: .; J: TRBJ2-1; DNA: TGTGCCACCAGCAGTCCGCCGTCTGGCCCTATGCTTTACAATGAGCAGTTCTTC; CDR3: CATSSPPSGPMLYNEQFF
V: TRBV5-1; D: TRBD1; size: few; J: TRBJ1-1; DNA: TGCGCCAGCAGCGGGCCGGGACAGGGGAACACTGAAGCTTTCTTT; CDR3: CASSGPGQGNTEAFF
V: TRBV28; D: .; size: few; J: TRBJ2-2; DNA: TGTGCCAGCAGTTTACTGGGACTCAGGACTACCGGGGAGCTGTTTTTT; CDR3: CASSLLGLRTTGELFF
V: TRBV11-2; D: .; size: few; J: TRBJ1-2; DNA: TGTGCCAGCAGCTTAGAGTCTGGGTCGAGGGGCTACACCTTC; CDR3: CASSLESGSRGYTF
V: TRBV7-3; D: .; size: many; J: TRBJ1-6; DNA: TGTGCCAGCAGCGCCCACGGTACACCGGGATCACCCCTCCACTTT; CDR3: CASSAHGTPGSPLHF
V: TRBV12-3/TRBV12-4; D: .; size: .; J: TRBJ2-7; DNA: TGTGCCAGCAGTTTATTTCCCGGTGTCGAGCAGTACTTC; CDR3: CASSLFPGVEQYF
V: TRBV6-5; D: TRBD2; size: .; J: TRBJ2-2; DNA: TGTGCCAGCACTCCCGAGGAAGCGGGAGTAAATACCGGGGAGCTGTTTTTT; CDR3: CASTPEEAGVNTGELFF
V: TRBV5-1; D: .; size: many; J: TRBJ1-2; DNA: TGCGCCAGCAGCTTGGGAGGATACTATGGCTACACCTTC; CDR3: CASSLGGYYGYTF
V: TRBV6-5; D: .; size: few; J: TRBJ2-1; DNA: TGTGCCAGCAGTTACATTTTCAGAGACAATGAGCAGTTCTTC; CDR3: CASSYIFRDNEQFF
V: TRBV13; D: TRBD1; size: .; J: TRBJ2-7; DNA: TGTGCCAGCAGCCATACGGACAGGGGGTACGAGCAGTACTTC; CDR3: CASSHTDRGYEQYF
V: TRBV20-1; D: .; size: few; J: TRBJ2-1; DNA: TGCAGTGCTAGAGAAGGGCTAGCCCTCGATGAGCAGTTCTTC; CDR3: CSAREGLALDEQFF
V: TRBV19; D: .; size: .; J: TRBJ2-1; DNA: TGTGCCAGTAGTAAACCTAGTAGAGGGAATGAGCAGTTCTTC; CDR3: CASSKPSRGNEQFF
V: TRBV12-3/TRBV12-4; D: TRBD2; size: .; J: TRBJ2-3; DNA: TGTGCCAGCAGTCCTCGACTAGCTGCTAGCACAGATACGCAGTATTTT; CDR3: CASSPRLAASTDTQYF
V: TRBV5-4; D: .; size: .; J: TRBJ2-5; DNA: TGTGCCAGCAGCTTGAAGGGGAATCAAGAGACCCAGTACTTC; CDR3: CASSLKGNQETQYF
V: TRBV7-8; D: TRBD2; size: .; J: TRBJ2-7; DNA: TGTGCCAGCAGCTTACGCGCTAGCGGGCTAGGCCACGAGCAGTACTTC; CDR3: CASSLRASGLGHEQYF
V: TRBV7-9; D: TRBD1; size: .; J: TRBJ2-3; DNA: TGTGCCAGCAGCTTACCGAAGGGACAGGGGGCCGATACGCAGTATTTT; CDR3: CASSLPKGQGADTQYF
V: TRBV12-3/TRBV12-4; D: .; size: .; J: TRBJ2-5; DNA: TGTGCCAGCAGTTTCCCCCGGGAGACCCAGTACTTC; CDR3: CASSFPRETQYF
V: TRBV5-1; D: .; size: .; J: TRBJ1-1; DNA: TGCGCCAGCAGCTTATCTACCCTGAACACTGAAGCTTTCTTT; CDR3: CASSLSTLNTEAFF
V: TRBV20-1; D: .; size: .; J: TRBJ2-5; DNA: TGCAGTGCTCTGACAGGCCTCCAAGAGACCCAGTACTTC; CDR3: CSALTGLQETQYF
V: TRBV12-3/TRBV12-4; D: TRBD1; size: few; J: TRBJ2-6; DNA: TGTGCCAGCAGGTCCGCCGGGACAGGGGGCTCTGGGGCCAACGTCCTGACTTTC; CDR3: CASRSAGTGGSGANVLTF
V: TRBV18; D: TRBD1; size: .; J: TRBJ2-1; DNA: TGTGCCAGCTCACAGGGACAGACCTCGGGCAATGAGCAGTTCTTC; CDR3: CASSQGQTSGNEQFF
V: TRBV7-6; D: TRBD1; size: few; J: TRBJ2-2; DNA: TGTGCCAGCAGCTCTACAGGGGTTTCGAACACCGGGGAGCTGTTTTTT; CDR3: CASSSTGVSNTGELFF
V: TRBV4-2; D: TRBD2; size: .; J: TRBJ2-7; DNA: TGTGCCAGCAGCCAAGATGGTATAGCGGGGGAGGGGTTATCCTACGAGCAGTACTTC; CDR3: CASSQDGIAGEGLSYEQYF
V: TRBV19; D: TRBD1; size: .; J: TRBJ1-1; DNA: TGTGCCAGTAGTTCCCGGACAGGCGCGTTGAACACTGAAGCTTTCTTT; CDR3: CASSSRTGALNTEAFF
V: TRBV9; D: .; size: many; J: TRBJ2-3; DNA: TGTGCCAGCAGCTCAGGCTCGGGAGTGACAGATACGCAGTATTTT; CDR3: CASSSGSGVTDTQYF
V: TRBV15; D: .; size: .; J: TRBJ1-2; DNA: TGTGCCACCACCCAAATCTCGGGGGTGGAATGGGGTGGCTACACCTTC; CDR3: CATTQISGVEWGGYTF
V: TRBV7-8; D: .; size: few; J: TRBJ2-6; DNA: TGTGCCAGCAGCTTATTGACAGAGACTGGGGCCAACGTCCTGACTTTC; CDR3: CASSLLTETGANVLTF
V: TRBV7-9; D: TRBD2; size: many; J: TRBJ2-1; DNA: TGTGCCAGCAGCCCTACTAGCGGGGCCTACAATGAGCAGTTCTTC; CDR3: CASSPTSGAYNEQFF
V: TRBV29-1; D: TRBD1; size: few; J: TRBJ1-1; DNA: TGCAGCGCCTCAGGGGGCGGGCCGACTGAAGCTTTCTTT; CDR3: CSASGGGPTEAFF
V: TRBV12-3/TRBV12-4; D: .; size: once; J: TRBJ1-4; DNA: TGTGCCAGCAGACCCTACGGGACGACTAATGAAAAACTGTTTTTT; CDR3: CASRPYGTTNEKLFF
V: TRBV3-1; D: TRBD1; size: .; J: TRBJ1-1; DNA: TGTGCCAGCAGCCACGGACAGGGGGAAGCTTTCTTT; CDR3: CASSHGQGEAFF
V: TRBV19; D: .; size: few; J: TRBJ1-1; DNA: TGTGCCAGTAGTCCGCCGGGGGGGCCAGGCACTCACACAGCTTTCTTT; CDR3: CASSPPGGPGTHTAFF
V: TRBV12-3/TRBV12-4; D: TRBD1; size: few; J: TRBJ1-2; DNA: TGTGCCAGCAGTCCTCAGGGGGTATCATATGGCTACACCTTC; CDR3: CASSPQGVSYGYTF
V: TRBV7-2; D: .; size: .; J: TRBJ2-7; DNA: TGTGCCAGCAGCTCCTGGGACGAGCAGTACTTC; CDR3: CASSSWDEQYF
V: TRBV5-1; D: .; size: few; J: TRBJ1-3; DNA: TGCGCCAGCAGCCCATACGACTCTGGAAACACCATATATTTT; CDR3: CASSPYDSGNTIYF
V: TRBV30; D: .; size: .; J: TRBJ1-4; DNA: TGTGCCTGGAGTCGGGGGTTTAATGAAAAACTGTTTTTT; CDR3: CAWSRGFNEKLFF
V: TRBV7-9; D: TRBD2; size: many; J: TRBJ2-1; DNA: TGTGCCAGCAGCTTAGGTGGACTAGCGGGGGGGAATGAGCAGTTCTTC; CDR3: CASSLGGLAGGNEQFF
V: TRBV6-5; D: .; size: .; J: TRBJ1-1; DNA: TGTGCCAGCAGTCACACAGGGATGGCTTTCTTT; CDR3: CASSHTGMAFF
V: TRBV2; D: TRBD1; size: .; J: TRBJ2-7; DNA: TGTGCCAGACGGGACAGTAGCACCTACGAGCAGTACTTC; CDR3: CARRDSSTYEQYF
V: TRBV6-1; D: TRBD1; size: few; J: TRBJ2-7; DNA: TGTGCCAGCAGTGAAACAGGGGGCGCCGAGCAGTACTTC; CDR3: CASSETGGAEQYF
V: TRBV6-1; D: TRBD1; size: few; J: TRBJ1-5; DNA: TGTGCCAGCAGTGGTGGGGACAGGGCAAGCCAGCCCCAGCATTTT; CDR3: CASSGGDRASQPQHF
V: TRBV7-9; D: .; size: once; J: TRBJ2-5; DNA: TGTGCCAGCAGCTTAGAAGGGAGACTGCGGGCCCAGTACTTC; CDR3: CASSLEGRLRAQYF
V: TRBV12-3/TRBV12-4; D: .; size: .; J: TRBJ2-7; DNA: TGTGCCAGCAGTTTACCCCCCACCTACGAGCAGTACTTC; CDR3: CASSLPPTYEQYF
V: TRBV4-2; D: TRBD2; size: .; J: TRBJ2-7; DNA: TGTGCCAGCAGCCAAGACGGGGGAGGGGATACCCCCTACGAGCAGTACTTC; CDR3: CASSQDGGGDTPYEQYF
V: TRBV12-3/TRBV12-4; D: .; size: .; J: TRBJ2-1; DNA: TGTGCCAGCAGTTCCTCCATCAGGGGTAAGAACAATGAGCAGTTCTTC; CDR3: CASSSSIRGKNNEQFF
V: TRBV6-2/TRBV6-3; D: .; size: few; J: TRBJ2-6; DNA: TGTGCCAGCAGTAAACAGAGCTCTGGGGCCAACGTCCTGACTTTC; CDR3: CASSKQSSGANVLTF